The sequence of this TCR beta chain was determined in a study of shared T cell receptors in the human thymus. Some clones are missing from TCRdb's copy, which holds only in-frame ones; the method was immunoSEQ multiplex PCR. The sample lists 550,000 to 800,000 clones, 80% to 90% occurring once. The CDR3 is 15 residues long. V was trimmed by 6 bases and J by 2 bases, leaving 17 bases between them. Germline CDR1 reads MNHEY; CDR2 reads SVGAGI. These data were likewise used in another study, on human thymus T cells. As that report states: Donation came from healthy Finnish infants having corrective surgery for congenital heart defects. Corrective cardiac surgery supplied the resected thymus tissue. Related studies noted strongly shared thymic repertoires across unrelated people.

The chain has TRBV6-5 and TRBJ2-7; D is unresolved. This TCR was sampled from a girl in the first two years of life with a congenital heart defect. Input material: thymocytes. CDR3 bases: TGTGCCAGCAGACCCTCTCTAGTTGAACCCTACGAGCAGTACTTC. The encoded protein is CASRPSLVEPYEQYF.